Listed below are T cell receptor beta chains from one sample, sequenced in a study of shared clonotypes between healthy human individuals. Sequenced by immunoSEQ multiplex PCR; TCRdb stores in-frame clones only, minus some. The repertoire consists of about 100,000 clones, with around 64% occurring once and the leading ten covering roughly a quarter. The source material was memory CD8+ T cells sorted from blood. These receptors came from a woman in her twenties or thirties in good health. The CDR3 runs from the conserved cysteine through the conserved F or W. A D gene is named only where the DNA matches it firmly. The size field is filled for only some rows; it gives once, few, many or a size class.

clone_size cdr3_length d_call j_call v_call cdr3_aa cdr3_nt
NA 16 TRBD1 TRBJ2-2 TRBV10-3 CAISGGTGGDTGELFF TGTGCCATCAGTGGCGGGACAGGGGGCGACACCGGGGAGCTGTTTTTT
few 13 NA TRBJ1-5 TRBV2 CASRPGSNQPQHF TGTGCCAGCAGACCGGGTAGCAATCAGCCCCAGCATTTT
NA 15 TRBD2 TRBJ2-1 TRBV7-9 CASSLGLAGDHEQFF TGTGCCAGCAGCCTTGGGCTAGCGGGAGACCATGAGCAGTTCTTC
NA 15 NA TRBJ1-2 TRBV5-1 CASSLLPLSNYGYTF TGCGCCAGCAGCTTGCTCCCTCTTTCTAACTATGGCTACACCTTC
many 15 NA TRBJ1-4 TRBV25-1 CASSESQGRVEKLFF TGTGCCAGCAGTGAATCCCAGGGAAGAGTCGAAAAACTGTTTTTT
NA 14 TRBD1 TRBJ2-1 TRBV2 CASRGDSPYNEQFF TGTGCCAGCAGGGGGGACAGCCCCTACAATGAGCAGTTCTTC
many 16 TRBD2 TRBJ2-3 TRBV19 CASSLIAGAGTDTQYF TGTGCCAGTAGTCTCATAGCGGGAGCGGGGACAGATACGCAGTATTTT
NA 14 TRBD1 TRBJ1-1 TRBV5-6 CASSWNRGDTEAFF TGTGCCAGCAGCTGGAACAGGGGGGACACTGAAGCTTTCTTT
NA 17 NA TRBJ2-5 TRBV30 CAWSVPPLPTGRQTQYF TGTGCCTGGAGTGTACCCCCCCTCCCGACAGGGAGGCAGACCCAGTACTTC
NA 15 TRBD1 TRBJ2-1 TRBV14 CASSVGQGFYNEQFF TGTGCCAGCAGTGTGGGACAGGGGTTCTACAATGAGCAGTTCTTC
NA 15 NA TRBJ2-1 TRBV7-9 CASSTVVGLNNEQFF TGTGCCAGCAGCACCGTAGTAGGGTTGAACAATGAGCAGTTCTTC
NA 17 TRBD2 TRBJ2-1 TRBV4-1 CASSQDPYSGRNSEQFF TGCGCCAGCAGCCAAGACCCTTATAGCGGGAGGAATAGTGAGCAGTTCTTC
NA 12 TRBD2 TRBJ2-1 TRBV27 CASSRTSDEQFF TGTGCCAGCAGTCGGACTAGCGATGAGCAGTTCTTC
NA 15 TRBD1 TRBJ1-5 TRBV10-2 CASSTEGTGNQPQHF TGCGCCAGCAGCACCGAAGGGACAGGCAATCAGCCCCAGCATTTT
NA 14 NA TRBJ1-2 TRBV28 CATKLWKASYGYTF TGTGCCACCAAACTCTGGAAAGCGAGCTATGGCTACACCTTC
NA 16 TRBD1 TRBJ2-1 TRBV5-1 CASSTGTGKSYNEQFF TGCGCCAGCAGCACTGGGACAGGGAAGAGCTACAATGAGCAGTTCTTC
NA 15 TRBD2 TRBJ2-5 TRBV29-1 CSVSTSGRTKETQYF TGCAGCGTTTCGACTAGCGGGAGGACCAAAGAGACCCAGTACTTC
NA 13 NA TRBJ2-7 TRBV29-1 CSVEDTYRYEQYF TGCAGCGTTGAAGACACCTATCGATACGAGCAGTACTTC
NA 12 NA TRBJ1-1 TRBV29-1 CSVADRTSKAFF TGCAGCGTAGCCGACAGGACCTCGAAAGCTTTCTTT
NA 18 TRBD2 TRBJ2-3 TRBV29-1 CSVEFIFFRASGADTQYF TGCAGCGTTGAATTTATATTTTTTAGGGCTAGCGGAGCAGATACGCAGTATTTT
once 14 NA TRBJ1-2 TRBV5-1 CASSLDRDRRGYTF TGCGCCAGCAGCTTGGACAGGGATCGACGTGGCTACACCTTC
once 14 NA TRBJ2-1 TRBV11-3 CASSSRQEYNEQFF TGTGCCAGCAGCTCAAGACAGGAATACAATGAGCAGTTCTTC
NA 14 NA TRBJ2-5 TRBV29-1 CSVAGGVLEETQYF TGCAGCGTTGCCGGGGGCGTTCTAGAGGAGACCCAGTACTTC
few 13 NA TRBJ1-5 TRBV6-1 CASRAVGNQPQHF TGTGCCAGCAGGGCGGTCGGCAATCAGCCCCAGCATTTT
many 14 NA TRBJ2-7 TRBV6-1 CASSGRGSSYEQYF TGTGCCAGCAGTGGGCGAGGCAGCTCCTACGAGCAGTACTTC
few 14 NA TRBJ2-6 TRBV6-1 CASSESDGANVLTF TGTGCCAGCAGTGAATCAGACGGGGCCAACGTCCTGACTTTC
NA 16 TRBD1 TRBJ1-2 TRBV10-3 CAISASGGEPGYGYTF TGTGCCATCAGTGCCTCAGGGGGAGAACCGGGGTATGGCTACACCTTC
NA 13 NA TRBJ2-7 TRBV28 CASSFGVTYEQYF TGTGCCAGCAGTTTTGGGGTTACCTACGAGCAGTACTTC
NA 17 NA TRBJ1-5 TRBV28 CASRPRQVRRSNQPQHF TGTGCCAGCAGACCCAGACAGGTCCGCCGAAGCAATCAGCCCCAGCATTTT
many 20 TRBD2 TRBJ2-7 TRBV14 CASSQDYATSGSTLSYEQYF TGTGCCAGCAGCCAAGATTACGCGACTAGCGGGAGCACCCTTTCTTACGAGCAGTACTTC
NA 14 TRBD1 TRBJ1-2 TRBV10-3 CAIRRTGSGYGYTF TGTGCCATCAGGCGGACAGGGTCTGGGTATGGCTACACCTTC
many 18 NA TRBJ1-5 TRBV7-8 CASSSLPHGGSVSQPQHF TGTGCCAGCAGCTCCCTACCACACGGGGGTAGTGTAAGTCAGCCCCAGCATTTT
NA 15 TRBD1 TRBJ2-1 TRBV5-5 CASSLGQGSYNEQFF TGTGCCAGCAGCTTGGGACAGGGATCCTACAATGAGCAGTTCTTC
NA 16 NA TRBJ2-6 TRBV28 CASSRRGGTGANVLTF TGTGCCAGCAGTCGCCGAGGGGGAACCGGGGCCAACGTCCTGACTTTC
NA 14 NA TRBJ2-7 TRBV12-2 CASRLYPGGYEQYF TGTGCAAGTCGCTTGTATCCGGGAGGTTACGAGCAGTACTTC
NA 17 TRBD2 TRBJ2-3 TRBV7-9 CASSPRRLAGDPDTQYF TGTGCCAGCAGCCCCCGTCGACTAGCGGGAGATCCAGATACGCAGTATTTT
once 13 NA TRBJ2-3 TRBV27 CASTGLGTDTQYF TGTGCCAGTACGGGACTCGGCACAGATACGCAGTATTTT
NA 15 NA TRBJ2-7 TRBV7-6 CASSLPSGGFYEQYF TGTGCCAGCAGCTTACCATCTGGGGGATTCTACGAGCAGTACTTC
NA 17 TRBD1 TRBJ2-2 TRBV5-4 CASSWEGTGPPPGELFF TGTGCCAGCAGCTGGGAGGGGACAGGGCCCCCGCCCGGGGAGCTGTTTTTT
NA 15 TRBD1 TRBJ1-5 TRBV28 CASSHWDRRHQPQHF TGTGCCAGCAGTCATTGGGACAGGAGACATCAGCCCCAGCATTTT
few 16 TRBD1 TRBJ2-7 TRBV30 CAWSFPPGQGAPEQYF TGTGCCTGGAGCTTCCCCCCGGGACAGGGGGCGCCGGAGCAGTACTTC
NA 16 NA TRBJ2-1 TRBV4-2 CASSQDFGGGGGEQFF TGTGCCAGCAGCCAAGATTTTGGGGGAGGAGGGGGTGAGCAGTTCTTC
few 15 TRBD1 TRBJ1-4 TRBV28 CASSTGTGVNEKLFF TGTGCCAGCAGTACCGGGACAGGGGTTAATGAAAAACTGTTTTTT
once 13 NA TRBJ2-1 TRBV28 CASSLGRYNEQFF TGTGCCAGCAGTTTGGGGCGATACAATGAGCAGTTCTTC
many 13 TRBD2 TRBJ2-3 TRBV25-1 CASSDGRADTQYF TGTGCCAGCAGTGACGGGAGGGCAGATACGCAGTATTTT
NA 13 NA TRBJ1-1 TRBV2 CASSTGLYTEAFF TGTGCCAGCAGTACAGGGCTTTACACTGAAGCTTTCTTT
NA 14 NA TRBJ2-3 TRBV9 CASSVGGSTDTQYF TGTGCCAGCAGCGTAGGGGGTAGCACAGATACGCAGTATTTT
few 15 NA TRBJ2-2 TRBV6-1 CASSEAHGNTGELFF TGTGCCAGCAGTGAAGCGCACGGAAACACCGGGGAGCTGTTTTTT
NA 11 NA TRBJ2-1 TRBV20-1 CSARGPAKQFF TGCAGTGCTAGAGGGCCAGCCAAGCAGTTCTTC
NA 11 NA TRBJ2-1 TRBV20-1 CTSASYNEQFF TGCACTAGCGCCTCCTACAATGAGCAGTTCTTC
NA 15 NA TRBJ1-6 TRBV7-2 CASNDRPSSNSPLHF TGTGCCAGCAACGACAGGCCCTCTTCTAATTCACCCCTCCACTTT
NA 16 TRBD2 TRBJ2-3 TRBV27 CASSPTLAGGADTQYF TGTGCCAGCAGTCCGACATTAGCGGGAGGGGCCGATACGCAGTATTTT
many 16 TRBD1 TRBJ1-2 TRBV27 CASSHFRTGSVYGYTF TGTGCCAGCAGTCATTTTAGGACAGGTTCCGTGTATGGCTACACCTTC
NA 14 NA TRBJ1-6 TRBV11-2 CASSRGAEGSPLHF TGTGCCAGCAGTCGGGGAGCAGAGGGGTCACCCCTCCACTTT
NA 13 NA TRBJ1-1 TRBV27 CASSFWGNTEAFF TGTGCCAGCAGTTTTTGGGGGAACACTGAAGCTTTCTTT
NA 12 NA TRBJ2-7 TRBV25-1 CASSQSSYEQYF TGTGCCAGCAGCCAAAGCTCCTACGAGCAGTACTTC
NA 14 NA TRBJ2-5 TRBV11-2 CASSLSPGTETQYF TGTGCCAGCAGCTTATCTCCAGGGACAGAGACCCAGTACTTC
many 11 NA TRBJ2-7 TRBV2 CASSNSGEQYF TGTGCCAGCAGTAATAGCGGAGAGCAGTACTTC
NA 14 NA TRBJ2-7 TRBV5-1 CASSVQGPLYEQYF TGCGCCAGCAGCGTACAGGGTCCCCTCTACGAGCAGTACTTC